These T cell receptor beta chains were read from a single sample in a study of cytomegalovirus exposure and HLA in healthy donors. Assay used: immunoSEQ multiplex PCR; TCRdb lists only in-frame clones, some missing. The sample includes about 170,000 clones, around 80% of them seen just once. Sequenced sample: PBMCs. These receptor sequences come from a man aged 25-40 years in good health and CMV-seropositive. Each CDR3 is given with its conserved first and last residue. A D gene is named only where the DNA matches it firmly. Rows give clone size only sometimes, using once, few, many, or a class for an expanded clone.

D	V	size	J	CDR3	DNA
TRBD1	TRBV28	.	TRBJ2-3	CASSSPGQADTDTQYF	TGTGCCAGCAGTTCCCCCGGACAGGCAGACACAGATACGCAGTATTTT
.	TRBV11-1	.	TRBJ1-6	CASSLGLLSSYNSPLHF	TGTGCCAGCAGCTTAGGACTCCTGAGCTCCTATAATTCACCCCTCCACTTT
.	TRBV28	.	TRBJ1-1	CASSLGGGITEAFF	TGTGCCAGCAGTTTAGGAGGAGGTATTACAGAGGCTTTCTTT
TRBD1	TRBV4-1	.	TRBJ1-5	CASSQGPGQHSNQPQHF	TGCGCCAGCAGCCAAGGCCCGGGACAGCATAGCAATCAGCCCCAGCATTTT
TRBD1	TRBV6-1	.	TRBJ1-1	CASRVQGAEAFF	TGTGCCAGCAGAGTACAGGGGGCTGAAGCTTTCTTT
TRBD1	TRBV15	once	TRBJ1-2	CATSWTGDYGYTF	TGTGCCACCAGCTGGACAGGGGACTATGGCTACACCTTC
.	TRBV15	.	TRBJ2-7	CATRALEGSGSYEQYF	TGTGCCACCAGAGCCCTAGAGGGATCAGGATCCTACGAGCAGTACTTC
.	TRBV4-2	few	TRBJ1-2	CASSQTGYGYTF	TGTGCCAGCAGCCAGACTGGCTATGGCTACACCTTC
TRBD1	TRBV4-1	.	TRBJ1-5	CASSQEGTGGIGNQPQHF	TGCGCCAGCAGCCAAGAAGGGACAGGGGGCATCGGCAATCAGCCCCAGCATTTT
TRBD2	TRBV18	.	TRBJ2-1	CASSPFLGGRALGYNEQFF	TGTGCCAGCTCACCATTCCTAGGCGGGAGGGCCCTGGGCTACAATGAGCAGTTCTTC
.	TRBV10-3	.	TRBJ2-1	CAIDDPSINEQFF	TGTGCCATCGACGATCCTAGTATAAATGAGCAGTTCTTC
.	TRBV7-2	.	TRBJ1-2	CASSTPTGIGGYTF	TGTGCCAGCAGCACGCCCACAGGGATAGGGGGCTACACCTTC
.	TRBV19	.	TRBJ1-5	CASSPSTGNQPQHF	TGTGCCAGTAGTCCGTCAACAGGGAATCAGCCCCAGCATTTT
.	TRBV29-1	.	TRBJ2-7	CSVVMDSSYEQYF	TGCAGCGTTGTTATGGACAGCTCCTACGAGCAGTACTTC
TRBD2	TRBV11-3	.	TRBJ2-5	CASSLDYSGGASETQYF	TGTGCCAGCAGCTTAGATTACAGCGGGGGGGCCTCAGAGACCCAGTACTTC
TRBD1	TRBV30	.	TRBJ1-1	CAWSITGGLTEAFF	TGTGCCTGGAGCATTACAGGGGGTTTAACTGAAGCTTTCTTT
.	TRBV10-2	once	TRBJ2-2	CASTQRAGADTGELFF	TGCGCCAGCACCCAGAGGGCAGGGGCGGACACCGGGGAGCTGTTTTTT
.	TRBV29-1	.	TRBJ2-7	CSVEAESYEQYF	TGCAGCGTTGAGGCGGAGTCCTACGAGCAGTACTTC
TRBD1	TRBV7-6	.	TRBJ1-1	CASSTDGTGSGGGPDTEAFF	TGTGCCAGCAGCACCGACGGGACAGGGAGCGGGGGGGGGCCTGACACTGAAGCTTTCTTT
TRBD2	TRBV25-1	.	TRBJ2-2	CASNGREAAGELFF	TGTGCCAGCAATGGGAGGGAGGCTGCCGGGGAGCTGTTTTTT
.	TRBV19	.	TRBJ2-6	CASLTRDTSLSGANVLTF	TGTGCCAGCTTAACCCGGGACACGAGCCTCTCTGGGGCCAACGTCCTGACTTTC
.	TRBV7-2	.	TRBJ1-2	CASSFGPRKDYGYTF	TGTGCCAGCAGCTTTGGGCCCCGGAAGGACTATGGCTACACCTTC
TRBD2	TRBV29-1	.	TRBJ2-3	CSVAVAGDTDTQYF	TGCAGCGTTGCAGTAGCGGGGGACACAGATACGCAGTATTTT
.	TRBV10-1	.	TRBJ2-7	CASSASTVPYEQYF	TGCGCCAGCAGTGCTAGTACGGTGCCGTACGAGCAGTACTTC
.	TRBV19	.	TRBJ1-6	CASSAPRENSPLHF	TGTGCCAGTAGTGCCCCGAGGGAAAATTCACCCCTCCACTTT
.	TRBV4-3	.	TRBJ2-3	CASSRVVGTDTQYF	TGCGCCAGCAGTCGGGTAGTGGGCACAGATACGCAGTATTTT